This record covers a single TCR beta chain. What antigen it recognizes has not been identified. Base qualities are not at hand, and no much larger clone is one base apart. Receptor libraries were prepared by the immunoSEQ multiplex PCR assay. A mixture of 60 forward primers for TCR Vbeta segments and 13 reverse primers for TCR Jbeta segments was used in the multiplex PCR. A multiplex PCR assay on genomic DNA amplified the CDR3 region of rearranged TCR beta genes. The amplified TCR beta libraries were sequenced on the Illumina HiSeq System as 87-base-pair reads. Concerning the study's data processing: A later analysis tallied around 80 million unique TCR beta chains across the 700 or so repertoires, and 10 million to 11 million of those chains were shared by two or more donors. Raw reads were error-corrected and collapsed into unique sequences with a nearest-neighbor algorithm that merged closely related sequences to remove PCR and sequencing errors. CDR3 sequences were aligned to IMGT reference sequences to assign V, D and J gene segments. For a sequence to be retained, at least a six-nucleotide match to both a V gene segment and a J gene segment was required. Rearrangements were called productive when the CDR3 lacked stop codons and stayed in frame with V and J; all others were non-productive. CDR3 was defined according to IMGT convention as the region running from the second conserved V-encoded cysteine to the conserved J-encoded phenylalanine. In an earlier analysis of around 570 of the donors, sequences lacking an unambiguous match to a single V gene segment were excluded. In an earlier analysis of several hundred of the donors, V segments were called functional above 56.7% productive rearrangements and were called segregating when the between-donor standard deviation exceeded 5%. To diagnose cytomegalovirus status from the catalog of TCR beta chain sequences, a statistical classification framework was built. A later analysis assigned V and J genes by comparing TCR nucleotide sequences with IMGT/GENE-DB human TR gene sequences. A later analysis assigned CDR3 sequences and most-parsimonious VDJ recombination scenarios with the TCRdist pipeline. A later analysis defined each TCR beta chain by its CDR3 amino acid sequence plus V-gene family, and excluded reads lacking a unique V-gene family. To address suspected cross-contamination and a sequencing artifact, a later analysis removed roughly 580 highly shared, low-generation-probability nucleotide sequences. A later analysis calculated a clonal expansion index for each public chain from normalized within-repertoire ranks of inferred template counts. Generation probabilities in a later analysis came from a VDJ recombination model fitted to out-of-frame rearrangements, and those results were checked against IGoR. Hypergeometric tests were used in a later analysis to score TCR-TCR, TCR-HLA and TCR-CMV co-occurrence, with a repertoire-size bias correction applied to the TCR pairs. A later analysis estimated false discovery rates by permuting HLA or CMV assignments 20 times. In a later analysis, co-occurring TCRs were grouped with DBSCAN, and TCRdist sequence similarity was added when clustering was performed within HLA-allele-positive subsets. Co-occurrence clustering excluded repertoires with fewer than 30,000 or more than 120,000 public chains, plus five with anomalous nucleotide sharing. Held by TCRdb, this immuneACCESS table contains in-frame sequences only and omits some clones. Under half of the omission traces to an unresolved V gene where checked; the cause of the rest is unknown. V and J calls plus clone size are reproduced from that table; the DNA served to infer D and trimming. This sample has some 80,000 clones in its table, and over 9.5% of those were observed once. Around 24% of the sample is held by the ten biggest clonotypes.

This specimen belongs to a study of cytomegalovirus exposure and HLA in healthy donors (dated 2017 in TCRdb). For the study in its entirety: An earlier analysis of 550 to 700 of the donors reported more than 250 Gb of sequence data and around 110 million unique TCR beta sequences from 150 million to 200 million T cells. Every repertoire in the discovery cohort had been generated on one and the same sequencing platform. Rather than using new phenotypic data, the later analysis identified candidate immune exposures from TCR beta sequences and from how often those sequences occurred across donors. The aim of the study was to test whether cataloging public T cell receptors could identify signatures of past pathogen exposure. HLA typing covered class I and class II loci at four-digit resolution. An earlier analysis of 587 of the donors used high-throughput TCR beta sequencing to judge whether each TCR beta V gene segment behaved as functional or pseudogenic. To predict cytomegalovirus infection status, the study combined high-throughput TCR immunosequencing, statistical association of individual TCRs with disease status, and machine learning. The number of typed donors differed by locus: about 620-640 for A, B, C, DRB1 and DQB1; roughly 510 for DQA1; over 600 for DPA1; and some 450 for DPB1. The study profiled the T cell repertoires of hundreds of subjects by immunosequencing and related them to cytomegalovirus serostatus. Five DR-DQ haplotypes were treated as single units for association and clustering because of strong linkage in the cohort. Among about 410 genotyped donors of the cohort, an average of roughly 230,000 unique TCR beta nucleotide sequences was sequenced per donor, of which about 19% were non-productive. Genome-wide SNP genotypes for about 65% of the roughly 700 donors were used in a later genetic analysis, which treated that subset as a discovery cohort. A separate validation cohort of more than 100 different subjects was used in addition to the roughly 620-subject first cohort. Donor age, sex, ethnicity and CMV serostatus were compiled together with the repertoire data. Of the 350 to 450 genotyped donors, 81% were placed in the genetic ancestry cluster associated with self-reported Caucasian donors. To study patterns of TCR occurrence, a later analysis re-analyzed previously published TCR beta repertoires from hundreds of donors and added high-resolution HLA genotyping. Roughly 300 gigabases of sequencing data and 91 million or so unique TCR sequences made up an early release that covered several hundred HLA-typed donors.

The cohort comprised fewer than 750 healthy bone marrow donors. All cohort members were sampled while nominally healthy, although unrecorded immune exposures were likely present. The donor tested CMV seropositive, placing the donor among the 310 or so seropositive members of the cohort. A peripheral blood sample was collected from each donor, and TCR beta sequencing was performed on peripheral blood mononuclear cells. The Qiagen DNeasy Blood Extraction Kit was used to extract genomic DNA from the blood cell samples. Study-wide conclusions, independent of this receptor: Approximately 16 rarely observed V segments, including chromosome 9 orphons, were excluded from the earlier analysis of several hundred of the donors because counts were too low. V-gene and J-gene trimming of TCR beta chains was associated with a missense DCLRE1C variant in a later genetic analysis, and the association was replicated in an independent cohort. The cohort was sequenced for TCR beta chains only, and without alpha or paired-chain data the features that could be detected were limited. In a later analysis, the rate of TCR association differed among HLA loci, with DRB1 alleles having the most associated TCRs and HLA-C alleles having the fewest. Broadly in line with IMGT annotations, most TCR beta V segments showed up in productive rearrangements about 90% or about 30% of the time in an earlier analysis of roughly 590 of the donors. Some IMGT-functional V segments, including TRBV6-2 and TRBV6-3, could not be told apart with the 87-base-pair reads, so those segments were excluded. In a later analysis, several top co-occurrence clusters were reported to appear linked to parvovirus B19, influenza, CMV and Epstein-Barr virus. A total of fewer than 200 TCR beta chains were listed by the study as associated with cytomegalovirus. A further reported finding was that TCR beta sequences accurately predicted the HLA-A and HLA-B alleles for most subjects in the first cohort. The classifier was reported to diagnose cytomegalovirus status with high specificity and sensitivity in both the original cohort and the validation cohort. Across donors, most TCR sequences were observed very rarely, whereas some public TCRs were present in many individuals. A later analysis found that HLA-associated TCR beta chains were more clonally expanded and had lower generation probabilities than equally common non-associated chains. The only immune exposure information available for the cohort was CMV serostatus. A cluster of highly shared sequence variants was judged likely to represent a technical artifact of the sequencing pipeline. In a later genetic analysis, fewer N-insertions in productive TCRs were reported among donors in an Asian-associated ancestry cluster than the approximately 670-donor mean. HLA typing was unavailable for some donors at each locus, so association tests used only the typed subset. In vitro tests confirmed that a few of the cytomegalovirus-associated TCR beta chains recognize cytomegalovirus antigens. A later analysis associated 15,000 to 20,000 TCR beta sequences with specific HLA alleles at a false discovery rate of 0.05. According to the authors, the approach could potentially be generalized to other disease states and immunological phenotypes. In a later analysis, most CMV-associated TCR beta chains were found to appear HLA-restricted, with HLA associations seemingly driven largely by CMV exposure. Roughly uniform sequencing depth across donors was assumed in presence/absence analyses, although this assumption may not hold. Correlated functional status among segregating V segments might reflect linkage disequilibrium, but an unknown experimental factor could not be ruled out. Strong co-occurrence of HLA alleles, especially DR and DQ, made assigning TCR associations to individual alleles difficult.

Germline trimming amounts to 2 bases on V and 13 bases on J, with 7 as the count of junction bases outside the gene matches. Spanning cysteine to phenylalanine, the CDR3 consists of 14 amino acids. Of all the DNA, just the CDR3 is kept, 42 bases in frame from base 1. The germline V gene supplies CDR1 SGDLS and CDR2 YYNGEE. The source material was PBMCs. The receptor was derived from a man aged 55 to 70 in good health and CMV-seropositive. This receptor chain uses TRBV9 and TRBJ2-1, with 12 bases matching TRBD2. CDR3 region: CASSVATSGGSQFF. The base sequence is TGTGCCAGCAGCGTGGCGACTAGCGGGGGATCTCAGTTCTTC. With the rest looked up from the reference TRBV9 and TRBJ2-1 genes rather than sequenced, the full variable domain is DSGVTQTPKHLITATGQRVTLRCSPRSGDLSVYWYQQSLDQGLQFLIQYYNGEERAKGNILERFSAQQFPDLHSELNLSSLELGDSALYFCASSVATSGGSQFFGPGTRLTVL.